The clone carrying this T cell receptor (beta chain) came up many times. Measured with immunoSEQ multiplex PCR; TCRdb has only the in-frame clones, and not every one. The table shows approximately 700,000 clones, with around 73% occurring only once. This record belongs to a study of shared clonotypes between healthy human individuals. In germline, CDR1 is SGHNT, CDR2 YYREEE (reference sequence). CDR3 length: 14 residues. The trim removed 4 bases at V and 9 bases at J, leaving 10 bases unmatched. The sample consisted of memory CD4+ T cells sorted from blood. Subset in this sample: CD45RA-negative fraction. This receptor was identified in a woman aged 30 to 39 in good health. This chain connects TRBV5-4 to TRBJ2-4, with 7 nucleotides matching TRBD1. The CDR3 sequence: CASSQDRASGIQYF. In nucleotides, the CDR3 is TGTGCCAGCAGCCAAGACAGGGCTTCGGGCATTCAGTACTTC. The full variable domain, rest sourced from reference TRBV5-4 and TRBJ2-4, is ETGVTQSPTHLIKTRGQQVTLRCSSQSGHNTVSWYQQALGQGPQFIFQYYREEENGRGNFPPRFSGLQFPNYSSELNVNALELDDSALYLCASSQDRASGIQYFGAGTRLSVL.